Described below is a single TCR beta chain sequence and its context. Antigen unknown. Clones were read by immunoSEQ multiplex PCR, and TCRdb kept only the in-frame ones, dropping some. The sample contains roughly 760,000 clones, around 72% of which appear only once. The sample comes from a study of shared clonotypes between healthy human individuals. Study observations and caveats: When compared with the clonotypes that were shared by all four sorted-subset donors, the non-shared clonotypes turned out to have lower generation probabilities. In general, naive subsets displayed greater estimated richness than memory subsets did.

Source material: memory CD4+ T cells sorted from blood. Subset: CD45RA-negative fraction. This sequence originates from a woman under 40 in good health.

In DNA, the CDR3 is TGTGCCAGCAGTTTTGCAGGAGGTGCTCAGCCCCAGCATTTT. It encodes CASSFAGGAQPQHF. The V gene is TRBV28, the J gene TRBJ1-5, with D unresolved. V was pared by 3 bases and J by 6 bases, with 12 bases between. CDR1 is MDHEN, CDR2 SYDVKM, per germline. The CDR3 runs to 14 residues.